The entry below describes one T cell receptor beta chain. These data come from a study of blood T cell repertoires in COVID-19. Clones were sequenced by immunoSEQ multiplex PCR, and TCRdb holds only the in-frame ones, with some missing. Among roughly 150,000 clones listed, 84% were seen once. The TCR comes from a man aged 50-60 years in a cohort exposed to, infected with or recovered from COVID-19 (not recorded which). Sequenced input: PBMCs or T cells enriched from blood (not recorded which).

DNA for the CDR3: TGTGCCAGCAGCCTCGGGGGAAACATTCAGTACTTC. Translated, it gives CASSLGGNIQYF. The chain combines TRBV7-8 with TRBJ2-4; a weak D match, TRBD2 (6 bases). The CDR3 covers 12 residues. Germline CDR1 and CDR2: SGHVS and FQNEAQ. Trimming removed 5 bases from V and 6 bases from J, with 8 bases in between. Complete variable domain (other parts from reference TRBV7-8 and TRBJ2-4): GAGVSQSPRYKVAKRGQDVALRCDPISGHVSLFWYQQALGQGPEFLTYFQNEAQLDKSGLPSDRFFAERPEGSVSTLKIQRTQQEDSAVYLCASSLGGNIQYFGAGTRLSVL.